This section outlines one TCR beta chain sequence together with its context. The antigen remains unidentified. The germline gives CDR1 SGHTA, CDR2 FQGNSA. V was clipped by 5 bases and J by 4 bases; unmatched bases: 8. This CDR3 is built from 15 residues. Participants comprised healthy donors of bone marrow. These data are taken from a study of cytomegalovirus exposure and HLA in healthy donors. Study observations and caveats: Later analysis found that TCR beta chains associated with HLA were more clonally expanded than other, equally common chains.

PCR involved 60 Vbeta and 13 Jbeta primers. Authors' methods: Later, roughly 77 million unique TCR beta chains were counted in an analysis, and approximately 9.9 million of them were shared. This table comes from immunoSEQ multiplex PCR, and its TCRdb copy is limited to in-frame clones, with some not included. That table gives V, J and clone size, and the DNA gave D and trimming. Of about 160,000 clones listed, 84% are singletons. The V gene is TRBV7-2, the J gene TRBJ1-3; 7 positions agree with TRBD1. Input material: PBMCs. This sequence was found in a man aged 25-40 years in good health and CMV-seronegative. CDR3 bases: TGTGCCAGCAGCGGCAGGGGACAGCCGGGAAACACCATATATTTT. Its translation is CASSGRGQPGNTIYF. Based on the CDR3 plus reference TRBV7-2 and TRBJ1-3, the full variable domain is GAGVSQSPSNKVTEKGKDVELRCDPISGHTALYWYRQSLGQGLEFLIYFQGNSAPDKSGLPSDRFSAERTGGSVSTLTIQRTQQEDSAVYLCASSGRGQPGNTIYFGEGSWLTVV.